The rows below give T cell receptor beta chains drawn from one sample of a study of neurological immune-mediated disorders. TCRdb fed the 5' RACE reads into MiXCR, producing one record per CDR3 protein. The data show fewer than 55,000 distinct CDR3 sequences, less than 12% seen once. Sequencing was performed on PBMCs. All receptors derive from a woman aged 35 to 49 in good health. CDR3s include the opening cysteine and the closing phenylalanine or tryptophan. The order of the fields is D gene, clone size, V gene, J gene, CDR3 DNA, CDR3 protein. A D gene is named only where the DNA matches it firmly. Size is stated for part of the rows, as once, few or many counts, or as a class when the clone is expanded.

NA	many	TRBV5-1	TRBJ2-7	TGCGCCAGCAGCCTTGAACCCTCGTCCTACGAGCAGTACTTC	CASSLEPSSYEQYF
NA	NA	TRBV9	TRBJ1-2	TGTGCCAGCAGCGTGTCAGCTGTGACTAACTATGGCTACACCTTC	CASSVSAVTNYGYTF
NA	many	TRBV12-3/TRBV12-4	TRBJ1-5	TGTGCCAGCAGCGCCCCCGGGCAGCGCAATCAGCCCCAGCATTTT	CASSAPGQRNQPQHF
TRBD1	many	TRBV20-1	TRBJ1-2	TGCAGTGCTAGTGGTCCTCCGGGACAGCCATATGGCTACACCTTC	CSASGPPGQPYGYTF
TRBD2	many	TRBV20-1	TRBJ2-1	TGCAGTGCTATTGTGAGCGGGAAGACCTACAATGAGCAGTTCTTC	CSAIVSGKTYNEQFF
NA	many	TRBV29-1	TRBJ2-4	TGCAGCGTTGAAGATTGGACAGAAGCCAAAAACATTCAGTACTTC	CSVEDWTEAKNIQYF
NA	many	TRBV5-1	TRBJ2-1	TGCGCCAGCAGCACACCCAGGGGCCCGGTGGATGAGCAGTTCTTC	CASSTPRGPVDEQFF
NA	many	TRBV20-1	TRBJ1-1	TGCAGTGCCTCGCCAAACACTGAAGCTTTCTTT	CSASPNTEAFF
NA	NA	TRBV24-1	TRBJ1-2	TGTGCCACCAGTGCGGTACATGGAACGGGTGGCTACACCTTC	CATSAVHGTGGYTF
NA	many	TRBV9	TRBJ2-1	TGTGCCAGCAGCGTAGTCCCGTCCTACGGTAATGAGCAGTTCTTC	CASSVVPSYGNEQFF
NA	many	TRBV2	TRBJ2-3	TGTGCCAGCAGTGACGCCCAGAGCGGGTCCGCAGATACGCAGTATTTT	CASSDAQSGSADTQYF
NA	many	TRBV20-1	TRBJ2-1	TGCAGTGTCTTGCCGAGGTCGGTATCCTACAATGAGCAGTTCTTC	CSVLPRSVSYNEQFF
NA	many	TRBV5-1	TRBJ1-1	TGCGCCAGCAGCTTGGGGGCAGGGAGCAACACTGAAGCTTTCTTT	CASSLGAGSNTEAFF
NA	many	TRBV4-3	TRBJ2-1	TGCGCCAGCAGCCAACAGATCGGGGGAAGGGGCAGCGCAGGGTACAATGAGCAGTTCTTC	CASSQQIGGRGSAGYNEQFF
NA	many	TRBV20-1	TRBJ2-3	TGCAGTGCTAGCCCGGGACTTTACACAGATACGCAGTATTTT	CSASPGLYTDTQYF
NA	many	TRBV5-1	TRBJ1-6	TGCGCCAGCAGCTTGGAGGGGCCTGCACCCCTCCACTTT	CASSLEGPAPLHF
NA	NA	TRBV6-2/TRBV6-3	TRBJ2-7	TGTGCCAGCAGTTACCGGCACCGGCCCCTGGGGCAGTACTTC	CASSYRHRPLGQYF
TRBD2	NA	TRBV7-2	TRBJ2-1	TGTGCCAGCAGCCTGCGGGGGAGGTCACGTAATGAGCAGTTCTTT	CASSLRGRSRNEQFF